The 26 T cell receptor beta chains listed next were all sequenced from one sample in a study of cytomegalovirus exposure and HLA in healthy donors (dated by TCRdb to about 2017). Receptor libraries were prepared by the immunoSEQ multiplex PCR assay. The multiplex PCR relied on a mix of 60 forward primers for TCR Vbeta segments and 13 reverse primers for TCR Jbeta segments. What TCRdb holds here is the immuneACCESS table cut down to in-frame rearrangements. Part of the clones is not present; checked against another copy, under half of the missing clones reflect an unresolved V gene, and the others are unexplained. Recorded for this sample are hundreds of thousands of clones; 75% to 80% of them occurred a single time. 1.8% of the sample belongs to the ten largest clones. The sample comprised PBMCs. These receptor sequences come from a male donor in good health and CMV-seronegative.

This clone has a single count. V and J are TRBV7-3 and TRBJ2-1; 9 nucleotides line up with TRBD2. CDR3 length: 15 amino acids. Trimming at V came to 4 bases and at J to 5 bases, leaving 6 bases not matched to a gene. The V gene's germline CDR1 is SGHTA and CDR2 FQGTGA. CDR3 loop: CASSSLAGKNNEQFF. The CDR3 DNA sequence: TGTGCCAGCAGCTCGCTAGCGGGAAAGAACAATGAGCAGTTCTTC.

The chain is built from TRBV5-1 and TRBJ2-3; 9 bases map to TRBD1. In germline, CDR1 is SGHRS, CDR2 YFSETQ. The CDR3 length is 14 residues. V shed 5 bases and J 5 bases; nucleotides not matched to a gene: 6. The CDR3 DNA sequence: TGCGCCAGCAGACAGGGGGCAAGGGTAGATACGCAGTATTTT. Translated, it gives CASRQGARVDTQYF.

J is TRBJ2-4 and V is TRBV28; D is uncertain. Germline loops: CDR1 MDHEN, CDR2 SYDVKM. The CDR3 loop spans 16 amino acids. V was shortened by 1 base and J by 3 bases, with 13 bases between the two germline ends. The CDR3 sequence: CASSLYPGVGKNIQYF. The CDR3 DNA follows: TGTGCCAGCAGTTTATACCCAGGTGTTGGCAAAAACATTCAGTACTTC.

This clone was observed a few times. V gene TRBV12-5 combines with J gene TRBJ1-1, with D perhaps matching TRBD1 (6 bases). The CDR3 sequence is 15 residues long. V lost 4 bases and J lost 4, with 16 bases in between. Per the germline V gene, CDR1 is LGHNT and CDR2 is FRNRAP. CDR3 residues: CASGSSFTGTTEAFF. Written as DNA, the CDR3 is TGTGCTAGTGGTTCCTCTTTTACAGGGACCACTGAAGCTTTCTTT. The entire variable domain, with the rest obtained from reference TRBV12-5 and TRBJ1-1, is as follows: DARVTQTPRHKVTEMGQEVTMRCQPILGHNTVFWYRQTMMQGLELLAYFRNRAPLDDSGMPKDRFSAEMPDATLATLKIQPSEPRDSAVYFCASGSSFTGTTEAFFGQGTRLTVV.

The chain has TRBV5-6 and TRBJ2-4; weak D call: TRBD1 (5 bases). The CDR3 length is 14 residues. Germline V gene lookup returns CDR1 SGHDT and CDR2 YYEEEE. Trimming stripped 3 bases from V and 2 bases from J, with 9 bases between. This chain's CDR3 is CASSYTGSKNIQYF. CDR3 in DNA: TGTGCCAGCAGCTATACAGGTTCCAAAAACATTCAGTACTTC.

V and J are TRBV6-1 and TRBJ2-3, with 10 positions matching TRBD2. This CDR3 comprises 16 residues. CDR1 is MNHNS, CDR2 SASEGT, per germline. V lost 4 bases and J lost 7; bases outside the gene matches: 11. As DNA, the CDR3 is TGTGCCAGCAGTGTCCAGCGGGGGGGCCTTGTGAATACGCAGTATTTT. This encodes CASSVQRGGLVNTQYF.

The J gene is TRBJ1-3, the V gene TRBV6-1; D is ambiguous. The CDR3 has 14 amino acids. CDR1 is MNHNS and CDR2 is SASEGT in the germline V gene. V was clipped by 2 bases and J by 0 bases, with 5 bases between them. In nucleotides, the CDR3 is TGTGCCAGCAGTGAACTAAGCTCTGGAAACACCATATATTTT. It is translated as CASSELSSGNTIYF.

The CDR3 loop is CASSLVEGEITEAFF. CDR3 DNA: TGTGCCAGCAGCTTAGTAGAAGGAGAAATCACTGAAGCTTTCTTT. The V gene is TRBV11-3, the J gene TRBJ1-1; no clear D gene. Trimming removed 1 base at V and 4 bases at J, with 13 bases between. There are 15 residues in the CDR3. Per the germline V gene, CDR1 is SGHNT and CDR2 is YENEEA.

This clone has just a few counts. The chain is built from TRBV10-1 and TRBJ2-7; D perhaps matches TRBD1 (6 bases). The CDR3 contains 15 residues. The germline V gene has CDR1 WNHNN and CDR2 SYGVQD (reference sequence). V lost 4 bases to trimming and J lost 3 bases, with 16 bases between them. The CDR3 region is CASSVSNGTNYEQYF. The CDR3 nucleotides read TGCGCCAGCAGTGTCTCAAACGGGACAAACTACGAGCAGTACTTC.

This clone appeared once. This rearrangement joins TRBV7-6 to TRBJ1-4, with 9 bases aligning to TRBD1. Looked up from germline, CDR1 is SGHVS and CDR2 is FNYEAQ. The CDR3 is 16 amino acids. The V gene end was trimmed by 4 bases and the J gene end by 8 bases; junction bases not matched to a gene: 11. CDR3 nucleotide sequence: TGTGCCAGCAGCTCGCCTTCCCGGGACAGGGACGAAAAACTGTTTTTT. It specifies CASSSPSRDRDEKLFF.

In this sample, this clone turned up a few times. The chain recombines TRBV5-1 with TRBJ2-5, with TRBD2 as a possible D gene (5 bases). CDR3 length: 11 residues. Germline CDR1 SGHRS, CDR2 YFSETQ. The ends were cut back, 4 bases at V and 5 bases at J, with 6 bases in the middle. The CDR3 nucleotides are TGCGCCAGCAGCCCGGGGGAGACCCAGTACTTC. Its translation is CASSPGETQYF.

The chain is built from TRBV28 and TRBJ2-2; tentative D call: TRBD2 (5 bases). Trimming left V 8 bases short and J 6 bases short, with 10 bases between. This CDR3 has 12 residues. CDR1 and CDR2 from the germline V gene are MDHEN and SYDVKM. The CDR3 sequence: CASLPRAGELFF. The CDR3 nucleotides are TGTGCCAGCCTTCCGCGGGCCGGGGAGCTGTTTTTT.

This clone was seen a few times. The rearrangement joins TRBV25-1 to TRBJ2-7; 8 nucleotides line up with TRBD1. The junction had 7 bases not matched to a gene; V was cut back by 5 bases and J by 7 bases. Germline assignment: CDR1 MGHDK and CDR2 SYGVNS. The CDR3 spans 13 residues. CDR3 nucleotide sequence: TGTGCCAGCAGTTCCTCCAGGGGGCGGGAGCAGTACTTC. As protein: CASSSSRGREQYF.

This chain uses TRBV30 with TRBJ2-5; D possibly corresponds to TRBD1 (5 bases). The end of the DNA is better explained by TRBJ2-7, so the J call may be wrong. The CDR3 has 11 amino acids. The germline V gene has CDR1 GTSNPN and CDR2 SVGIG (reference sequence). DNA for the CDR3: TGTGCCCGCGAACAGGCCTACGAGCAGTACTTC. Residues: CAREQAYEQYF.

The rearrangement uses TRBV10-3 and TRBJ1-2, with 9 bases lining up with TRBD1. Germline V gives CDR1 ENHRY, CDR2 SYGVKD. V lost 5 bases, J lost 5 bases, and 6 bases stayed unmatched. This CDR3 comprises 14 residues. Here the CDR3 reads CAISKRTGEYGYTF. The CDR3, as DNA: TGTGCCATCAGTAAACGGACAGGGGAGTATGGCTACACCTTC.

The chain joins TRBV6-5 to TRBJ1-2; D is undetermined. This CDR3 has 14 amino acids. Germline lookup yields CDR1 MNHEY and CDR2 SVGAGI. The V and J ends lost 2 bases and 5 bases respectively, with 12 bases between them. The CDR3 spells CASSYVQKEYGYTF. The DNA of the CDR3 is TGTGCCAGCAGTTACGTACAGAAAGAATATGGCTACACCTTC.

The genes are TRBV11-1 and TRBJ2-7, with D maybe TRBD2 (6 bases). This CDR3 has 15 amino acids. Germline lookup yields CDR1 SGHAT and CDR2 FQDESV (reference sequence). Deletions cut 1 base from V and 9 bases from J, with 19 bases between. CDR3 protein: CASSLDPGFPSVQYF. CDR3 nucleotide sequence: TGTGCCAGCAGCTTAGATCCAGGGTTCCCTAGCGTGCAGTACTTC.

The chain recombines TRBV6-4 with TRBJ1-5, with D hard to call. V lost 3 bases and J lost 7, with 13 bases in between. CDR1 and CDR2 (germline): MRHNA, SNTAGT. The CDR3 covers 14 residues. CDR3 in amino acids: CASSEQFGDQPQHF. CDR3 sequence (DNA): TGTGCCAGCAGTGAACAGTTCGGTGACCAGCCCCAGCATTTT.

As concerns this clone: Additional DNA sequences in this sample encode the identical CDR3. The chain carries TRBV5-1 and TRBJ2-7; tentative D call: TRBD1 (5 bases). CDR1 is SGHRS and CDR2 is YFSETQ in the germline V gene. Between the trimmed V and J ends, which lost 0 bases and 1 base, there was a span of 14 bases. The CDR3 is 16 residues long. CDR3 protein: CASSLGGQSISYEQYF. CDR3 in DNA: TGCGCCAGCAGCTTGGGGGGCCAGAGCATTTCCTACGAGCAGTACTTC.

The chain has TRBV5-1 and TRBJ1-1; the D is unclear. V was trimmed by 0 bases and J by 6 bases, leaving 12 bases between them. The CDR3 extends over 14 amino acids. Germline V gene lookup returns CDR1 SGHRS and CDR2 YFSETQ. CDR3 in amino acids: CASSLAVGRAEAFF. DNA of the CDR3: TGCGCCAGCAGCTTGGCCGTTGGGAGGGCTGAAGCTTTCTTT.

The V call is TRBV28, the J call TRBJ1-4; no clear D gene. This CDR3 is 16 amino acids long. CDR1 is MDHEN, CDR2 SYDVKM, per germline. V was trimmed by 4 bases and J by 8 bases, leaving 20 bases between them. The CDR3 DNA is TGTGCCAGCAGTTCCCGGCTCCCTCCTTTGAGGGAAAAACTGTTTTTT. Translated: CASSSRLPPLREKLFF.

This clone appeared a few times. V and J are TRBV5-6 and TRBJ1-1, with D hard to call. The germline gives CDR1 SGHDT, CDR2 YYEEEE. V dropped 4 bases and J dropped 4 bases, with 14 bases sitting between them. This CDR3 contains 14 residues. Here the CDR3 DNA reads TGTGCCAGCAGCATCCGGCGATCGGGCACTGAAGCTTTCTTT. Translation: CASSIRRSGTEAFF.

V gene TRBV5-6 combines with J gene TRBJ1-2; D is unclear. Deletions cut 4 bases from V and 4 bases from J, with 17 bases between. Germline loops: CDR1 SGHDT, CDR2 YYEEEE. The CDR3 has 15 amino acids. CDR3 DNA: TGTGCCAGCAGCCCCCCCAGAGGCCCCGTCTATGGCTACACCTTC. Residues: CASSPPRGPVYGYTF.

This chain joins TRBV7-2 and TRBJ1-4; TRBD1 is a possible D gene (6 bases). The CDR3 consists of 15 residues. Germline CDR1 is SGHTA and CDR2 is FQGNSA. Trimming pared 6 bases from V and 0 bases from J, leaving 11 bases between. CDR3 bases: TGTGCCAGCAGGCCCTACAGGGCAACTAATGAAAAACTGTTTTTT. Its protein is CASRPYRATNEKLFF. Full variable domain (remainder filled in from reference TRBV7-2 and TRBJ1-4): GAGVSQSPSNKVTEKGKDVELRCDPISGHTALYWYRQSLGQGLEFLIYFQGNSAPDKSGLPSDRFSAERTGGSVSTLTIQRTQQEDSAVYLCASRPYRATNEKLFFGSGTQLSVL.

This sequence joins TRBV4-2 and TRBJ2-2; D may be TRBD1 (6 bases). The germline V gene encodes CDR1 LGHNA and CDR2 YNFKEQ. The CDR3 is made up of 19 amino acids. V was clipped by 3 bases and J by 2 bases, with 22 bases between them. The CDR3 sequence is CASSHAPFPTGENTGELFF. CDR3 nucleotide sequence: TGTGCCAGCAGCCACGCCCCCTTCCCGACAGGTGAAAACACCGGGGAGCTGTTTTTT.

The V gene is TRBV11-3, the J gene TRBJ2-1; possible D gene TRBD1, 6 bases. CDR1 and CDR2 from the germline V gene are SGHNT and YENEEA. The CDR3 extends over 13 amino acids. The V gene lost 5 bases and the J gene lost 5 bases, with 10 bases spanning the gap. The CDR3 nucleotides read TGTGCCAGCAGCGTGACAGGCAACAATGAGCAGTTCTTC. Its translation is CASSVTGNNEQFF. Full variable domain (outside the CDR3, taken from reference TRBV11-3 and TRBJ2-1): EAGVVQSPRYKIIEKKQPVAFWCNPISGHNTLYWYLQNLGQGPELLIRYENEEAVDDSQLPKDRFSAERLKGVDSTLKIQPAELGDSAVYLCASSVTGNNEQFFGPGTRLTVL.